This T cell receptor beta chain was sequenced during a study of cytomegalovirus exposure and HLA in healthy donors. With 60 Vbeta and 13 Jbeta primers, the PCR was carried out. Clones were sequenced by immunoSEQ multiplex PCR, and TCRdb holds only the in-frame ones, with some missing. In the table there are about 45,000 clones, 51% of which are singletons. Study-level points and caveats: V- and J-gene trimming in TCR beta was tied to a missense DCLRE1C variant by an analysis performed later.

The germline CDR1 and CDR2 sequences are SQVTM and ANQGSEA. Deletions cut 7 bases from V and 0 bases from J, with 10 bases between. The CDR3 contains 13 residues. Remarks on this clone: The antigen is undetermined.

The sample comprised PBMCs. This chain uses TRBV29-1 with TRBJ1-3; D not resolved. The receptor was isolated from a man in his 60s in good health and CMV-seronegative. CDR3 bases: TGCAGCGCGAGCACTAGCTCTGGAAACACCATATATTTT. Translated, it gives CSASTSSGNTIYF.